The rows below give T cell receptor beta chains drawn from one sample of a study of PD-L1 blockade in urothelial cancer. Sequencing used immunoSEQ multiplex PCR; TCRdb keeps in-frame clones, though not all of them. The sample shows roughly 17,000 clones, roughly 90% of them seen only once. Sequenced here: PBMCs, sampled around atezolizumab (anti-PD-L1) treatment. These receptors originate from a man aged 50 to 59 with urothelial cancer. The CDR3 runs from the conserved cysteine through the conserved F or W. A D gene is named only where the DNA matches it firmly. A row's size may be missing; if present it is once, few, many or a size class.

clone_size	d_call	v_call	j_call	cdr3_nt	cdr3_aa
.	TRBD1	TRBV2	TRBJ2-5	TGTGCCAGCAGCCGGGACAGGGGGGGAGAGACCCAGTACTTC	CASSRDRGGETQYF
.	.	TRBV19	TRBJ2-7	TGTGCCAGTAGTATGTCGGGAACAGGGATGTCCTACGAGCAGTACTTC	CASSMSGTGMSYEQYF
.	.	TRBV7-6	TRBJ2-5	TGTGCCAGCAGTCGGTACCAAGAGACCCAGTACTTC	CASSRYQETQYF
once	TRBD1	TRBV5-6	TRBJ2-4	TGTGCCAGCAGCGGAGGGACAGGGACCATTCAGTACTTC	CASSGGTGTIQYF
.	.	TRBV6-5	TRBJ2-3	TGTGCCAGCAGTCCGACAGGCCTCACAGATACGCAGTATTTT	CASSPTGLTDTQYF
.	.	TRBV27	TRBJ1-5	TGTGCCAGCAGTTCACAGGGAGGGGGCAATCAGCCCCAGCATTTT	CASSSQGGGNQPQHF
.	.	TRBV19	TRBJ2-2	TGTGCCAGTAGCCGTCAGAACGCGAACACCGGGGAGCTGTTTTTT	CASSRQNANTGELFF
.	.	TRBV2	TRBJ1-1	TGTGCCAGCAGTCCTCGACCAGGAAGTGAAGCTTTCTTT	CASSPRPGSEAFF
.	.	TRBV15	TRBJ2-2	TGTGCCACCAGCAGAGGCGGGGGCGTTTACACCGGGGAGCTGTTTTTT	CATSRGGGVYTGELFF
.	.	TRBV5-6	TRBJ2-1	TGTGCCAGCAGCTTCGGCGGGCTCTCCTACAATGAGCAGTTCTTC	CASSFGGLSYNEQFF
.	.	TRBV7-6	TRBJ2-5	TGTGCCAGCAGCTCTCGCGTGGGGCAGGGTAGGGCAAGAACCGAAGAGACCCAGTACTTC	CASSSRVGQGRARTEETQYF
.	.	TRBV10-3	TRBJ2-1	TGTGCCACTTGGAGGGTGGGTGAGCAGTTCTTC	CATWRVGEQFF
.	TRBD2	TRBV27	TRBJ2-3	TGTGCCAGCAGTTTCCTAGCGGGAGGGAGCACAGATACGCAGTATTTT	CASSFLAGGSTDTQYF
.	TRBD2	TRBV27	TRBJ2-7	TGTGCCAGCCAGAGAGCGGGGGCCACCTACGAGCAGTACTTC	CASQRAGATYEQYF
.	TRBD2	TRBV7-9	TRBJ2-3	TGTGCCAGCAGCCCTCGACTAGCGGGGAGTGTAGATACGCAGTATTTT	CASSPRLAGSVDTQYF
.	TRBD2	TRBV5-1	TRBJ2-7	TGCGCCAGCAGCTGGGGACTAGCGGGAGGGCAGTCCTACGAGCAGTACTTC	CASSWGLAGGQSYEQYF
.	TRBD1	TRBV6-6	TRBJ2-1	TGTGCCAGCATTAATCCGGGACAGGGGGCCAATGAGCAGTTCTTC	CASINPGQGANEQFF
.	.	TRBV18	TRBJ2-3	TGTGCCAGCTCACCCCTACCGGCGGGCCCCACAGATACGCAGTATTTT	CASSPLPAGPTDTQYF
.	.	TRBV14	TRBJ1-2	TGTGCCAGCAGCGAAGACATTCGCGGATCGTCCGGCTACACCTTC	CASSEDIRGSSGYTF
.	.	TRBV28	TRBJ2-5	TGTGCCAGCAGACCTAATGGGCAGTTCAGTCAAGAGACCCAGTACTTC	CASRPNGQFSQETQYF
once	TRBD2	TRBV7-6	TRBJ2-2	TGTGCCAGCAGCAGAGCTGGGCTAGCGGGAGGAGCCGGGGAGCTGTTTTTT	CASSRAGLAGGAGELFF
once	.	TRBV5-1	TRBJ2-5	TGCGCCAGCAGCCGCGTAGGGGAAGAGACCCAGTACTTC	CASSRVGEETQYF
.	TRBD1	TRBV5-6	TRBJ2-4	TGTGCCAGCAGCTTGGTAAGACAGGGCGAAAACATTCAGTACTTC	CASSLVRQGENIQYF
.	TRBD1	TRBV7-9	TRBJ2-5	TGTGCCAGCAGGACCAAAGGGGACAGGGGGCTTCAAGAGACCCAGTACTTC	CASRTKGDRGLQETQYF
.	TRBD1	TRBV20-1	TRBJ1-2	TGCAGTGCTAGACAGGGGGAACGCTACACCTTC	CSARQGERYTF
.	TRBD1	TRBV27	TRBJ1-1	TGTGCCAGCAGTTTAGCAGGGGGCATCGGCACTGAAGCTTTCTTT	CASSLAGGIGTEAFF
.	.	TRBV29-1	TRBJ2-6	TGCAGCGCCCACTCCTCTGGGGCCAACGTCCTGACTTTC	CSAHSSGANVLTF
.	.	TRBV11-2	TRBJ1-1	TGTGCCAGCAGCCGCACGGGTCTCCTAACTGAAGCTTTCTTT	CASSRTGLLTEAFF
.	.	TRBV5-6	TRBJ1-5	TGTGCCAGCAGCCCCGGGAACAATCAGCCCCAGCATTTT	CASSPGNNQPQHF
.	TRBD1	TRBV10-2	TRBJ2-2	TGCGCCAGCAGTGACCGGGGACAGGTTTTTAACACCGGGGAGCTGTTTTTT	CASSDRGQVFNTGELFF
.	TRBD1	TRBV18	TRBJ1-1	TGTGCCAGCTCACCCCTGACAGGGTCGAACACTGAAGCTTTCTTT	CASSPLTGSNTEAFF
.	.	TRBV10-3	TRBJ2-1	TGTGCCATCAGTGAAGGGGCCGAGTCTTTCAACCCCTCCTACAATGAGCAGTTCTTC	CAISEGAESFNPSYNEQFF
.	TRBD1	TRBV5-4	TRBJ1-1	TGTGCCAGCAGCTCGGGACAGCGGACTGAAGCTTTCTTT	CASSSGQRTEAFF
.	.	TRBV9	TRBJ1-1	TGTGCCAGCAGCTTATACCCGCAGGGGAATACTGAAGCTTTCTTT	CASSLYPQGNTEAFF
.	TRBD1	TRBV5-6	TRBJ1-4	TGTGCCACCTCCCATATACCCCTTCAGGGGGCGCCCGAAAAACTGTTTTTT	CATSHIPLQGAPEKLFF
.	TRBD1	TRBV25-1	TRBJ2-2	TGTGCCAGCAGGGCAGGGACAGGGGACGGGGAGCTGTTTTTT	CASRAGTGDGELFF
.	TRBD2	TRBV5-1	TRBJ2-1	TGCGCCAGCAGCTTGGGGGACGGCGGGGGGGCTCGGAATGAGCAGTTCTTC	CASSLGDGGGARNEQFF
.	TRBD2	TRBV30	TRBJ2-2	TGTGCCTGTTATCACGGGACTAGCGATACCGGGGAGCTGTTTTTT	CACYHGTSDTGELFF
.	TRBD1	TRBV5-1	TRBJ1-2	TGCGCCAGCAGCCCGTACCGACAGGGGCGCTCTGGCTACACCTTC	CASSPYRQGRSGYTF
.	TRBD1	TRBV2	TRBJ2-4	TGTGCCAGCAGCGAGGACAGGGTGGTCATTCAGTACTTC	CASSEDRVVIQYF
.	TRBD1	TRBV27	TRBJ2-7	TGTGCCAGCAGACTTGACAGGGGGATAGTCTACGAGCAGTACTTC	CASRLDRGIVYEQYF
.	TRBD1	TRBV29-1	TRBJ2-7	TGCAGCGGTACTAGGGTACAGGGGAGCCACTACGAGCAGTACTTC	CSGTRVQGSHYEQYF
.	TRBD2	TRBV5-1	TRBJ2-2	TGCGCCAGCAGCTTACCGGGGGGTGGCACCGGGGAGCTGTTTTTT	CASSLPGGGTGELFF
.	.	TRBV9	TRBJ1-1	TGTGCCAGCAGCTCGGGAAACTTGAACACTGAAGCTTTCTTT	CASSSGNLNTEAFF
.	.	TRBV19	TRBJ1-5	TGTGCCAGTAGACCCCCGGGAGGGGGAAGGTATGGTAGTAGCAATCAGCCCCAGCATTTT	CASRPPGGGRYGSSNQPQHF
few	TRBD1	TRBV11-2	TRBJ2-7	TGTGCCAGCAGCTTAGTGGGACAGGGGGCTCAACCCTACGAGCAGTACTTC	CASSLVGQGAQPYEQYF
once	TRBD2	TRBV4-1	TRBJ2-1	TGCGCCAGCAGCCCCCGGACTAGCGGGAACAATGAGCAGTTCTTC	CASSPRTSGNNEQFF
.	TRBD2	TRBV11-2	TRBJ2-5	TGTGCCAGCAGCCACAGACTAGCGGGAGCGGAGACCCAGTACTTC	CASSHRLAGAETQYF
.	TRBD1	TRBV19	TRBJ2-3	TGTGCCAGTAGTGTGACAGGGGGTGGTGCAGATACGCAGTATTTT	CASSVTGGGADTQYF
once	.	TRBV6-1	TRBJ2-3	TGTGCCAGCAGTGACCAGGCCCCCACAGATACGCAGTATTTT	CASSDQAPTDTQYF
.	.	TRBV4-1	TRBJ2-3	TGCGCCAGCAGCCAACACACAGATACGCAGTATTTT	CASSQHTDTQYF
.	TRBD2	TRBV6-4	TRBJ2-3	TGTGCCAGCAGCGCCGGGACTAGCGATGCAGATACGCAGTATTTT	CASSAGTSDADTQYF